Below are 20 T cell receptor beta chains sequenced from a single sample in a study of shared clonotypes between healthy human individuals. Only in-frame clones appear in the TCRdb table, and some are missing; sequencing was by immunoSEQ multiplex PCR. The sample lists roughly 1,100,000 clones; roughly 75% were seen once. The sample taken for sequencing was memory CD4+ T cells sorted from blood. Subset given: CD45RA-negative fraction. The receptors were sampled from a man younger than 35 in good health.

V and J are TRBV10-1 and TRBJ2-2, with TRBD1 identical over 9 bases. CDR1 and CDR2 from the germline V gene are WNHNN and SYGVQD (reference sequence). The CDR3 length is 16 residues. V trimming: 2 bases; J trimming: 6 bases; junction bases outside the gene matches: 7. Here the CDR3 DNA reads TGCGCCAGCAGTGAGAGGGGGACAGGGTACCCCGGGGAGCTGTTTTTT. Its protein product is CASSERGTGYPGELFF.

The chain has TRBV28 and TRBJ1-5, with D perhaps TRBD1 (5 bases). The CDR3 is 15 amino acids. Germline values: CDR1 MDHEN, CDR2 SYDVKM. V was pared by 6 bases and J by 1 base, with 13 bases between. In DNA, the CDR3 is TGTGCCAGCAGGAAAGGGGCTAGGAGCAATCAGCCCCAGCATTTT. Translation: CASRKGARSNQPQHF.

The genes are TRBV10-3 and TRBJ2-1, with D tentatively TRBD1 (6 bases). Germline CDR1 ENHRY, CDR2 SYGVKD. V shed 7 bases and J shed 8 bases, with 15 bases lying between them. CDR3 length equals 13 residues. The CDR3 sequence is CAITETGKDEQFF. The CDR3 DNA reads TGTGCCATCACCGAAACAGGGAAGGATGAGCAGTTCTTC.

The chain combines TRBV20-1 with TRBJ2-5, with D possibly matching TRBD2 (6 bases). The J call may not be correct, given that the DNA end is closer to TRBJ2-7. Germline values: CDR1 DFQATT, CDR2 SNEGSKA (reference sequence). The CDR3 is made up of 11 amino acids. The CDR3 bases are TGCAGCGCCAGGGACTTCTACGAGCAGTACTTC. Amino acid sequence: CSARDFYEQYF.

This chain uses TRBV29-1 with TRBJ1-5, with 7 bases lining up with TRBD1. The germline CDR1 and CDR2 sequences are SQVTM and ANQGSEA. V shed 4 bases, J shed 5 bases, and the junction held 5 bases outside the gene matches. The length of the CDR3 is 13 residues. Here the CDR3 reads CSVGWGTDQPQHF. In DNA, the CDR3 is TGCAGCGTTGGGTGGGGGACAGATCAGCCCCAGCATTTT.

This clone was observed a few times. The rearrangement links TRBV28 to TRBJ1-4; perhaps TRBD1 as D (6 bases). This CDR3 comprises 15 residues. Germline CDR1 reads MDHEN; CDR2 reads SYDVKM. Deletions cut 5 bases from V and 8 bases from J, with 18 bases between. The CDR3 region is CASSPSTGGGEKLFF. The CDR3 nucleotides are TGTGCCAGCAGTCCCTCTACAGGAGGGGGAGAAAAACTGTTTTTT. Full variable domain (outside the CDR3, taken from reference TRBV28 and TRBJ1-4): DVKVTQSSRYLVKRTGEKVFLECVQDMDHENMFWYRQDPGLGLRLIYFSYDVKMKEKGDIPEGYSVSREKKERFSLILESASTNQTSMYLCASSPSTGGGEKLFFGSGTQLSVL.

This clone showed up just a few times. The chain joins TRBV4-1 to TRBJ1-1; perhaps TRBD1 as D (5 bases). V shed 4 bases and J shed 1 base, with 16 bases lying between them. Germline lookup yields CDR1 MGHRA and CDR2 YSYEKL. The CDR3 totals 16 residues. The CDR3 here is CASSLAAGMANTEAFF. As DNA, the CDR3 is TGCGCCAGCAGCCTGGCCGCAGGGATGGCGAACACTGAAGCTTTCTTT.

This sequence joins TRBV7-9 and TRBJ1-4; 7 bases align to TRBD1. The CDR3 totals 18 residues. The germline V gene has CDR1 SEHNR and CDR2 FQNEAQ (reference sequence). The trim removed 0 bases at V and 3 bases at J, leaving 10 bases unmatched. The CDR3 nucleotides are TGTGCCAGCAGCTTAGCGAACGGTCCTGGGACAGCTAATGAAAAACTGTTTTTT. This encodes CASSLANGPGTANEKLFF.

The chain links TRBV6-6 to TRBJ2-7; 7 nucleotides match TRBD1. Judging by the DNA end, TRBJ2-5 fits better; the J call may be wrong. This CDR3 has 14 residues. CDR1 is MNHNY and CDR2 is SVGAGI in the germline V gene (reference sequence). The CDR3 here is CASSSAGGIETQYF. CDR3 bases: TGTGCCAGCAGTTCGGCAGGGGGTATCGAGACCCAGTACTTC.

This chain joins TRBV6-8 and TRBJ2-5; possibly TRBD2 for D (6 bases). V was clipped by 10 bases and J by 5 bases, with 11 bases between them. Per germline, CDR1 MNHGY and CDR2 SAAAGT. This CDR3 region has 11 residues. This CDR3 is CATAGSETQYF. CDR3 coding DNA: TGTGCCACCGCGGGGTCGGAGACCCAGTACTTC.

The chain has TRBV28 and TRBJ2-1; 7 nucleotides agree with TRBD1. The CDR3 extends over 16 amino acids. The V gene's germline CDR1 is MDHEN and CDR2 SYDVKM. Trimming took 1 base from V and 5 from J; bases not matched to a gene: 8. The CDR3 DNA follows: TGTGCCAGCAGTTTATACACCGGGACAGACAACAATGAGCAGTTCTTC. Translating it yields CASSLYTGTDNNEQFF.

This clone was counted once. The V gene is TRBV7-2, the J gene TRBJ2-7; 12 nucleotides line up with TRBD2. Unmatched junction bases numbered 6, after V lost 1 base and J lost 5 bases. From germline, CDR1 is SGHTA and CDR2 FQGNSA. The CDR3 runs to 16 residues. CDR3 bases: TGTGCCAGCAGCTTAGAATGGACTAGCGGGATTCACGAGCAGTACTTC. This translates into CASSLEWTSGIHEQYF.

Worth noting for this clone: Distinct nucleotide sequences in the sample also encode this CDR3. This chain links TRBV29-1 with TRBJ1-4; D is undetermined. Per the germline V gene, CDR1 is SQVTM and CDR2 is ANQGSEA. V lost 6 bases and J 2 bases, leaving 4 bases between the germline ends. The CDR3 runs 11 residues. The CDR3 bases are TGCAGCGTCTCGACTAATGAAAAACTGTTTTTT. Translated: CSVSTNEKLFF.

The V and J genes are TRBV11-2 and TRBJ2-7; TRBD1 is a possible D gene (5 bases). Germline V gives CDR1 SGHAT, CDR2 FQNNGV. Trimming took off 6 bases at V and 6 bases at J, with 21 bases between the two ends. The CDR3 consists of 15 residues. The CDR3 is CASSRLRAGKPEQYF. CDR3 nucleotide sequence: TGTGCCAGCAGTAGATTACGGGCAGGGAAGCCCGAGCAGTACTTC.

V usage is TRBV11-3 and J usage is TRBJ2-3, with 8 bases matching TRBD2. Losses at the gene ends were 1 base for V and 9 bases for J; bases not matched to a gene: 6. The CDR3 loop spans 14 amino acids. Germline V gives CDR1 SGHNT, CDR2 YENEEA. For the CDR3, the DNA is TGTGCCAGCAGCTTAGCGGGGGGGCTGGCAACGCAGTATTTT. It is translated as CASSLAGGLATQYF.

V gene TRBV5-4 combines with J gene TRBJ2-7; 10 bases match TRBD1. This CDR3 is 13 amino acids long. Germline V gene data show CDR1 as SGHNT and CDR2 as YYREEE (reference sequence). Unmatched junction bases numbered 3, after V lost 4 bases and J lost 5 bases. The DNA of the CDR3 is TGTGCCAGCAGCACGGACAGGGGGAACGAGCAGTACTTC. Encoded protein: CASSTDRGNEQYF.

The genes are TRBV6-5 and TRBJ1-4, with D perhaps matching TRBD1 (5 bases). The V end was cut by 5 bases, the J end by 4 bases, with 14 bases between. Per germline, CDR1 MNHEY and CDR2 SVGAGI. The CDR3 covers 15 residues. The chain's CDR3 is CASSTGGAFNEKLFF. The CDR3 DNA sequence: TGTGCCAGCAGTACCGGAGGGGCCTTTAATGAAAAACTGTTTTTT.

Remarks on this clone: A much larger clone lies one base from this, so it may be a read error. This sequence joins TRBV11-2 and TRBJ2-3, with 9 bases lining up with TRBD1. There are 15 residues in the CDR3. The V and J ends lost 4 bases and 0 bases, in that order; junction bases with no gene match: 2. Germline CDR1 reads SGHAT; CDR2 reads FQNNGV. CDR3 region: CASSSDRGSTDTQYF. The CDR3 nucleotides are TGTGCCAGCAGCTCCGACAGGGGGAGCACAGATACGCAGTATTTT.

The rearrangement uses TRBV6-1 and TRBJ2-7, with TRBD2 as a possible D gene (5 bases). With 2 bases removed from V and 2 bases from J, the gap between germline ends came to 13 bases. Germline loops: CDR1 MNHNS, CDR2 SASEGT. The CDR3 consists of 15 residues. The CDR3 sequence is CASSERLGSTYEQYF. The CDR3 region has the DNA TGTGCCAGCAGTGAAAGGTTGGGGAGCACCTACGAGCAGTACTTC.

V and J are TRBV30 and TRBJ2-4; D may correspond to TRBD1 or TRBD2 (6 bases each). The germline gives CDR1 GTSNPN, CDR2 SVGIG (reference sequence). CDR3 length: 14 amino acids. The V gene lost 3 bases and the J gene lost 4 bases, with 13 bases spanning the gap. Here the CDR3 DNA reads TGTGCCTGGAGCACGGGGGCCGGGAAAAACATTCAGTACTTC. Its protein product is CAWSTGAGKNIQYF.